The 20 T cell receptor beta chains below come from one sample, sequenced in a study of CD8 T cells in Susac syndrome. CD27 and CD45RA staining defined memory subsets for TEMRA sorting. The RNA, roughly 0.5 to 1 ug, was put through reverse transcription using random hexamers. MiXCR, applied by TCRdb to the immunoSEQ multiplex PCR reads, yields one record per CDR3 protein. The sample has around 2,500 distinct CDR3 sequences; about 75% are singletons. Material for sequencing was CD8+ TEMRA cells from PBMCs. As for subset: FACS-sorted terminally differentiated effector memory CD8+ T cells re-expressing CD45RA (CD8+ TEMRA). The receptors here all came from a human donor with Susac syndrome.

The rearrangement joins TRBV4-2 to TRBJ2-3; 12 bases are shared with TRBD2. The CDR3 sequence is 16 residues long. J was trimmed by 6 bases and V by 3 bases; bases with no gene match: 7. Per germline, CDR1 LGHNA and CDR2 YNFKEQ. CDR3 amino acids: CASSHPPSGGEDTQYF. The DNA for the CDR3 is TGTGCCAGCAGCCATCCCCCTAGCGGGGGGGAGGATACGCAGTATTTT.

The chain is built from TRBV27 and TRBJ1-5; 7 nucleotides align to TRBD1. V lost 5 bases and J lost 1; bases outside the gene matches: 5. The CDR3 contains 15 residues. Germline CDR1 reads MNHEY; CDR2 reads SMNVEV (reference sequence). The CDR3 reads CASSRGTASNQPQHF. CDR3 in DNA: TGTGCCAGCAGTAGAGGGACAGCGAGCAATCAGCCCCAGCATTTT.

This clonotype was picked up a small number of times. The chain joins TRBV5-5 to TRBJ1-1; perhaps TRBD1 as D (5 bases). The germline CDR1 and CDR2 sequences are SGHKS and YYEKEE (reference sequence). The CDR3 covers 14 residues. V was clipped by 0 bases and J by 5 bases, with 11 bases between them. CDR3 in DNA: TGTGCCAGCAGCTTGGACGGGGCTGGTACTGAAGCTTTCTTT. Translation: CASSLDGAGTEAFF.

By sample share, this clonotype is large. The J gene is TRBJ2-1, the V gene TRBV5-1; 7 bases are a match to TRBD1. This CDR3 is built from 16 residues. The J segment lost 5 bases and the V segment lost 3 bases, leaving 11 bases of the junction unmatched. Germline V CDR1 and CDR2: SGHRS, YFSETQ. CDR3 amino acids: CASSWDRLLENNEQFF. The CDR3 DNA reads as TGCGCCAGCAGCTGGGACAGACTCCTAGAAAACAATGAGCAGTTCTTC.

The gene calls are TRBV13 and TRBJ2-3; D could derive from TRBD1 or TRBD2 (6 bases each). The CDR3 extends over 16 amino acids. V lost 5 bases and J lost 0, with 15 bases in between. Germline V gene lookup returns CDR1 PRHDT and CDR2 FYEKMQ (reference sequence). CDR3 bases: TGTGCCAGCAGCCCCTTAGGGGGGAGTAGCACAGATACGCAGTATTTT. Protein product: CASSPLGGSSTDTQYF.

Comment on this clonotype: This may arise from a read error, as a much more abundant clone is one base away. The V gene is TRBV29-1, the J gene TRBJ1-1; D gene ambiguous. In germline, CDR1 is SQVTM, CDR2 ANQGSEA. CDR3 length equals 11 residues. In DNA form, the CDR3 reads TGCAGCGTTCGAATGAACACTGAACCTTTCTTT. Residues: CSVRMNTEPFF.

The chain uses TRBV20-1 and TRBJ2-7; D may match TRBD1 or TRBD2 (5 bases each). The better agreement between TRBJ2-1 and the DNA end casts doubt on the J call. Looked up from germline, CDR1 is DFQATT and CDR2 is SNEGSKA (reference sequence). This CDR3 is built from 14 residues. CDR3 sequence (DNA): TGCAGTGCTAGAGGGCTACTCCGCCCGGGACGGCAGTTCTTC. Residues: CSARGLLRPGRQFF.

V and J are TRBV18 and TRBJ2-3; 10 bases are shared with TRBD1. The CDR3 sequence is 17 residues long. V was clipped by 2 bases and J by 2 bases; unmatched bases: 7. Germline V lookup: CDR1 KGHSH, CDR2 LQKENI. CDR3 sequence reads: CASSPRDRGPFTDTQYF. DNA of the CDR3: TGTGCCAGCTCACCAAGGGACAGGGGACCTTTCACAGATACGCAGTATTTT.

The genes are TRBV3-1 and TRBJ2-5, with D unresolved. The ends were cut back, 5 bases at V and 2 bases at J, with 9 bases in the middle. CDR1 is LGHDT, CDR2 YNNKEL, per germline (reference sequence). The CDR3 length is 13 residues. The CDR3 DNA follows: TGTGCCAGCAGCTACCTCATACAAGAGACCCAGTACTTC. Its protein is CASSYLIQETQYF.

V usage is TRBV12-3 or TRBV12-4 and J usage is TRBJ2-1, with TRBD2 as a possible D gene (5 bases). Trimming cost V 2 bases and J 1 base, with 12 bases left between them. This CDR3 comprises 16 residues. Written as DNA, the CDR3 is TGTGCCAGCAGTTTATTCGGGGTCTATTCCTACAATGAGCAGTTCTTC. This translates into CASSLFGVYSYNEQFF.

This chain uses TRBV12-3 or TRBV12-4 with TRBJ1-2; a weak D match, TRBD1 (5 bases). V lost 7 bases, J lost 4 bases, and 16 bases lay in between. CDR3 length: 14 residues. This CDR3 is CASTIGGWGYGYTF. CDR3 bases: TGTGCCAGCACCATTGGGGGGTGGGGCTATGGCTACACCTTC.

This clonotype has more than one count but fewer than ten. The J gene is TRBJ1-4, the V gene TRBV20-1; perhaps TRBD1 as D (5 bases). The CDR3 totals 15 residues. The germline V gene encodes CDR1 DFQATT and CDR2 SNEGSKA (reference sequence). The V end was cut by 0 bases, the J end by 4 bases, with 12 bases between. CDR3 in DNA: TGCAGTGCTAGAGACTCGGGGACCTTTAATGAAAAACTGTTTTTT. Its protein product is CSARDSGTFNEKLFF.

This chain connects TRBV7-8 to TRBJ2-1; TRBD1 matches at 7 bases. The germline CDR1 and CDR2 sequences are SGHVS and FQNEAQ. The CDR3 has 15 amino acids. V lost 3 bases to trimming and J lost 8 bases; unmatched junction nucleotides: 10. CDR3 loop: CASSLPTGKIDEQFF. The CDR3, as DNA: TGTGCCAGCAGCTTGCCGACAGGGAAGATAGATGAGCAGTTCTTC.

The chain carries TRBV27 and TRBJ2-2; 9 nucleotides match TRBD1. With 8 bases clipped from V and 2 bases from J, the junction kept 12 bases outside the gene matches. Germline CDR1 MNHEY, CDR2 SMNVEV (reference sequence). This CDR3 has 17 amino acids. CDR3: CASFFQGQGINTGELFF. CDR3 nucleotide sequence: TGTGCCAGCTTTTTCCAAGGACAGGGGATCAACACCGGGGAGCTGTTTTTT.

V is TRBV12-3 or TRBV12-4 and J is TRBJ1-3; 8 bases fit TRBD1. The V gene end was trimmed by 5 bases and the J gene end by 3 bases; junction bases not matched to a gene: 9. This CDR3 region has 16 residues. This chain's CDR3 is CASSATTGGYGNTIYF. The CDR3 coding sequence is TGTGCCAGCAGTGCAACAACAGGGGGATATGGAAACACCATATATTTT.

The V gene is TRBV28, the J gene TRBJ1-1; 7 bases are a match to TRBD1. The J segment lost 8 bases and the V segment lost 5 bases, leaving 8 bases of the junction unmatched. CDR3 size: 13 residues. Germline CDR1 is MDHEN and CDR2 is SYDVKM. The CDR3 reads CASSQATGSEAFF. CDR3 DNA: TGTGCCAGCAGTCAGGCGACAGGGTCCGAAGCTTTCTTT.

This clonotype showed up just once. This rearrangement joins TRBV27 to TRBJ1-1; D gene uncertain. Germline lookup yields CDR1 MNHEY and CDR2 SMNVEV (reference sequence). Trimming removed 2 bases at V and 3 bases at J, with 7 bases between. This CDR3 has 13 residues. The CDR3 region has the DNA TGTGCCAGCAGTTTAGGTGGTGACACTGAAGCTTTCTTT. This sequence encodes CASSLGGDTEAFF.

This sequence joins TRBV10-3 and TRBJ1-5; 7 bases match TRBD1. With V trimmed by 8 bases and J by 1 base, 8 bases remained unmatched. Germline CDR1 is ENHRY and CDR2 is SYGVKD. CDR3 length: 15 amino acids. Here the CDR3 DNA reads TGTGCCATCGGAGTCCAGGGGGTCAGCAATCAGCCCCAGCATTTT. It translates to CAIGVQGVSNQPQHF.

This chain joins TRBV27 and TRBJ2-2, with 9 bases identical to TRBD1. The CDR3 has 17 residues. The junction had 13 bases not matched to a gene; V was cut back by 5 bases and J by 6 bases. From germline, CDR1 is MNHEY and CDR2 SMNVEV (reference sequence). The DNA of the CDR3 is TGTGCCAGCAGTCTCCAAGGACAGGGGATCAACCCCGGGGAGCTGTTTTTT. Translation gives CASSLQGQGINPGELFF.

The rearrangement joins TRBV19 to TRBJ1-2; no definite D call. The CDR3 totals 17 residues. The germline gives CDR1 LNHDA, CDR2 SQIVND (reference sequence). V lost 2 bases and J 4 bases, leaving 20 bases between the germline ends. The DNA of the CDR3 is TGTGCCAGTAGTATAAGGGTCGGGAAAACAATCCTCTATGGCTACACCTTC. Encoded protein: CASSIRVGKTILYGYTF.